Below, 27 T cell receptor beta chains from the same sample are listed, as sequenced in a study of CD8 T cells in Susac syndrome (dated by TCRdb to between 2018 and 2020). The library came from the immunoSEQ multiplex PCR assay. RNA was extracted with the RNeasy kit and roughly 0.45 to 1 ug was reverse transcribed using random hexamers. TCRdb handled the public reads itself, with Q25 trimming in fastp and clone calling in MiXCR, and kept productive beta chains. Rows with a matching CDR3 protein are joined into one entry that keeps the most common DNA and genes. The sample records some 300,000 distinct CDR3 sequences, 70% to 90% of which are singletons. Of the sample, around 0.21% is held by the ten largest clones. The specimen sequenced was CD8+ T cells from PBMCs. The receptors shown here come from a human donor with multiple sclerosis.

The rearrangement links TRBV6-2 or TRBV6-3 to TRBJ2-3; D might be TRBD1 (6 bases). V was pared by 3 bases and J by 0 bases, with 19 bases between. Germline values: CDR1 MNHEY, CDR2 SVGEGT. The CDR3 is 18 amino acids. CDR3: CASSYTGTLMVSTDTQYF. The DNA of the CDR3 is TGTGCCAGCAGTTATACAGGGACACTGATGGTCAGCACAGATACGCAGTATTTT.

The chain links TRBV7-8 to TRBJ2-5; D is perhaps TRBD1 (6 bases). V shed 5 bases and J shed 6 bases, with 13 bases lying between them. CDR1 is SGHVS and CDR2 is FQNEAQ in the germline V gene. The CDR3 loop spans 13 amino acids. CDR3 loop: CASSLYRDQTQYF. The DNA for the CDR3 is TGTGCCAGCAGCCTTTACAGGGATCAGACCCAGTACTTC.

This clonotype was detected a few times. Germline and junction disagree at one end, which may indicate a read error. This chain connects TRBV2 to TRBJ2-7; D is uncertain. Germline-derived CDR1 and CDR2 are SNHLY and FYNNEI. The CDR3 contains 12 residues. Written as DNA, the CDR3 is TGTTCCAGCCTGGACGGACCTTACGAGCAGTACTTC. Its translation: CSSLDGPYEQYF.

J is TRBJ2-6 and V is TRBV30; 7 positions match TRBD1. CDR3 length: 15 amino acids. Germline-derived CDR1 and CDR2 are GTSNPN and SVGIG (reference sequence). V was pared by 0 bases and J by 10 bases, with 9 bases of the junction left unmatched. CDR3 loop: CAWSVSYRGSNVLTF. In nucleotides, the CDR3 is TGTGCCTGGAGTGTATCTTACAGGGGCTCAAACGTCCTGACTTTC.

The DNA of the CDR3 is TGTGCCATCAGGGACTCGGAGACCCAGTACTTC. It translates to CAIRDSETQYF. The J gene is TRBJ2-5, the V gene TRBV10-3, with D maybe TRBD2 (5 bases). The germline V gene encodes CDR1 ENHRY and CDR2 SYGVKD. This CDR3 comprises 11 residues. V was cut by 6 bases and J by 5 bases, with 7 bases left in between.

This CDR3 reads CASSWGPGSYEQYF. The DNA for the CDR3 is TGTGCCAGCAGTTGGGGACCCGGGTCCTACGAGCAGTACTTC. V is TRBV27 and J is TRBJ2-7; D may match TRBD1 or TRBD2 (5 bases each). The germline gives CDR1 MNHEY, CDR2 SMNVEV (reference sequence). CDR3 length equals 14 residues. The V gene lost 4 bases and the J gene lost 1 base, with 11 bases spanning the gap.

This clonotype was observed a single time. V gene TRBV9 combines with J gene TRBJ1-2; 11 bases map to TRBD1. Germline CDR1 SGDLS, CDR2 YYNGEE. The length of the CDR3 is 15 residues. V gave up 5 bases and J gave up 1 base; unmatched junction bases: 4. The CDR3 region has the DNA TGTGCCAGCAGGGCTGGGACAGGGGGTAACTATGGCTACACCTTC. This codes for CASRAGTGGNYGYTF.

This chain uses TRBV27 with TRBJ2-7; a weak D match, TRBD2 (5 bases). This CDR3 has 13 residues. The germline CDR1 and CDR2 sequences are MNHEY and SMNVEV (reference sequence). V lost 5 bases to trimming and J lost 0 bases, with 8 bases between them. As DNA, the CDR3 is TGTGCCAGCAGTCTAGACTACTCCTACGAGCAGTACTTC. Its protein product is CASSLDYSYEQYF.

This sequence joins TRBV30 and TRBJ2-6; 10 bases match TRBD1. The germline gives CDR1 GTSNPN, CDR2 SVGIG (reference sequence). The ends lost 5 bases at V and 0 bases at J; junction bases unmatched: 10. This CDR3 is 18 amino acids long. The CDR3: CAWGTFGQGDSGANVLTF. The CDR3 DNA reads TGTGCCTGGGGGACATTCGGACAGGGGGACTCTGGGGCCAACGTCCTGACTTTC.

Written as DNA, the CDR3 is TGTGCCAGCAGTTACTCTGAGGGCGGAGAGACCCAGTACTTC. It specifies CASSYSEGGETQYF. The chain employs TRBV6-5 and TRBJ2-5, with D possibly matching TRBD2 (5 bases). The V gene lost 0 bases and the J gene lost 4 bases, with 9 bases spanning the gap. The germline CDR1 and CDR2 sequences are MNHEY and SVGAGI. The CDR3 sequence is 14 residues long.

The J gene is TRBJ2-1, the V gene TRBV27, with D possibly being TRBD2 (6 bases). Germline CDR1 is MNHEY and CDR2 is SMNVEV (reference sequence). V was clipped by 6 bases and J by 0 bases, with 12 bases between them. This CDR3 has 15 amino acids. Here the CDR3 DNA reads TGTGCCAGCAGGCCGGGACTCAGCTCCTACAATGAGCAGTTCTTC. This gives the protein CASRPGLSSYNEQFF.

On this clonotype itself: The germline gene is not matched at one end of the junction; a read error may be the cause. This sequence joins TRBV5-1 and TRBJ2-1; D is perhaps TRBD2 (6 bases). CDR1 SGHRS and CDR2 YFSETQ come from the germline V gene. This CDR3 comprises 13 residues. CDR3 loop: CAGPGESSYNEQF. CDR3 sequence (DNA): TGCGCCGGCCCGGGGGAGAGCTCCTACAATGAGCAGTTC. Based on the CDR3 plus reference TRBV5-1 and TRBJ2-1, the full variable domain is KAGVTQTPRYLIKTRGQQVTLSCSPISGHRSVSWYQQTPGQGLQFLFEYFSETQRNKGNFPGRFSGRQFSNSRSEMNVSTLELGDSALYLCAGPGESSYNEQFGPGTRLTVL.

The CDR3 protein is CASSFYQNTEAFF. As DNA, the CDR3 is TGTGCCAGCAGTTTCTATCAGAACACTGAAGCTTTCTTT. This sequence joins TRBV27 and TRBJ1-1, with D hard to call. Deletions cut 3 bases from V and 1 base from J, with 6 bases between. Germline loops: CDR1 MNHEY, CDR2 SMNVEV (reference sequence). This CDR3 comprises 13 residues.

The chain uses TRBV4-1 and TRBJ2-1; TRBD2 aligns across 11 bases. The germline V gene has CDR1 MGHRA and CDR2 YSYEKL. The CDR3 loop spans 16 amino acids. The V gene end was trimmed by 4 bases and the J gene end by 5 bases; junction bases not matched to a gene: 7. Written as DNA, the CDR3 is TGCGCCAGCAGCCCAGTACTAGCGGGAGCCGACAATGAGCAGTTCTTC. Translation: CASSPVLAGADNEQFF.

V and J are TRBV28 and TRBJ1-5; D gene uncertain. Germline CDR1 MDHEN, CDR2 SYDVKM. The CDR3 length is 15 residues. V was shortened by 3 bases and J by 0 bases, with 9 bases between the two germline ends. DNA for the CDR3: TGTGCCAGCAGTTTTTCCGGGGTTAGCAATCAGCCCCAGCATTTT. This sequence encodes CASSFSGVSNQPQHF.

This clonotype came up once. DNA for the CDR3: TGTGCCAGCAGGCCTACTTGGGAAGACACAGATACGCAGTATTTT. Translating gives CASRPTWEDTDTQYF. This sequence joins TRBV27 and TRBJ2-3; D is uncertain. CDR1 is MNHEY, CDR2 SMNVEV, per germline (reference sequence). V lost 6 bases, J lost 2 bases, and 15 bases lay in between. This CDR3 region has 15 residues.

This CDR3 is CASSPRTGGLSDTQYF. Written as DNA, the CDR3 is TGTGCCAGCAGCCCGCGGACAGGGGGCTTGTCAGATACGCAGTATTTT. This sequence joins TRBV5-4 and TRBJ2-3; the match to TRBD1 covers 11 bases. The V and J ends lost 4 bases and 4 bases, in that order; junction bases with no gene match: 8. The CDR3 sequence is 16 residues long. In germline, CDR1 is SGHNT, CDR2 YYREEE (reference sequence).

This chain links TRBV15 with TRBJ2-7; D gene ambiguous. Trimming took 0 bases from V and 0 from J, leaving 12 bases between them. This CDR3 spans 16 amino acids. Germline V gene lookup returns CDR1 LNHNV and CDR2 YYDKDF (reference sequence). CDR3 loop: CATSREGTARSYEQYF. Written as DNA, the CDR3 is TGTGCCACCAGCAGAGAGGGAACGGCCCGCTCCTACGAGCAGTACTTC.

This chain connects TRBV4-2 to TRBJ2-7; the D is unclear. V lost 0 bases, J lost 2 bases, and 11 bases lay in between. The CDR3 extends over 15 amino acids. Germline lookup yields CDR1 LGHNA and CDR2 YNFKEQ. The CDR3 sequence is CASSQDPISTYEQYF. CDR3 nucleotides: TGTGCCAGCAGCCAAGATCCGATCAGTACCTACGAGCAGTACTTC.

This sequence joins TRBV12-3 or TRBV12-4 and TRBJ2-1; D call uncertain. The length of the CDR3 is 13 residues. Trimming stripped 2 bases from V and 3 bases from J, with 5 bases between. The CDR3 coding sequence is TGTGCCAGCAGTTTATGGGACTACAATGAGCAGTTCTTC. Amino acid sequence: CASSLWDYNEQFF.

DNA of the CDR3: TGTGCCAGCAGTTTGGCCGCCATCTCCTACGAGCAGTACTTC. Protein: CASSLAAISYEQYF. V usage is TRBV27 and J usage is TRBJ2-7; the D is unclear. Deletions cut 3 bases from V and 0 bases from J, with 9 bases between. Germline lookup yields CDR1 MNHEY and CDR2 SMNVEV (reference sequence). The length of the CDR3 is 14 residues.

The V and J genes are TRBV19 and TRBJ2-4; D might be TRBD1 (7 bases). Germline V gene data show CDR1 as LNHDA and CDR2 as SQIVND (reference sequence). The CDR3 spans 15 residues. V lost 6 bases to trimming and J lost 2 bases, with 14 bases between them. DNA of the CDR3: TGTGCCAGTAGCCTTGACAGGGACTCCAAAAACATTCAGTACTTC. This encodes CASSLDRDSKNIQYF.

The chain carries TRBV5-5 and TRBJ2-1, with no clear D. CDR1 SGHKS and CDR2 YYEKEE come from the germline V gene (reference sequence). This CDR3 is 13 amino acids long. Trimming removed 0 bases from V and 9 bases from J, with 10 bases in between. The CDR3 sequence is CASSLDIIGEQFF. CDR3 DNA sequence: TGTGCCAGCAGCTTGGACATCATCGGTGAGCAGTTCTTC.

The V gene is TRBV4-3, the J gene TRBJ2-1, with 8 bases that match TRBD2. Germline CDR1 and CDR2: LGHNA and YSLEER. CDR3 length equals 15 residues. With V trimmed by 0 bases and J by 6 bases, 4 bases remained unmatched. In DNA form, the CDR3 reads TGCGCCAGCAGCCAAGATAGCGGGAAGGCCAATGAGCAGTTCTTC. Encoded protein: CASSQDSGKANEQFF.

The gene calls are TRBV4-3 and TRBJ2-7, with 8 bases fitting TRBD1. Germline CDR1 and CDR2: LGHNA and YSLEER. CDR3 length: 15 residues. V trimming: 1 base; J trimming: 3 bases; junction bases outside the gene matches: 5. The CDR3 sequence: CASSQAGTGVYEQYF. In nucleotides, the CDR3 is TGCGCCAGCAGCCAAGCCGGGACAGGTGTCTACGAGCAGTACTTC.

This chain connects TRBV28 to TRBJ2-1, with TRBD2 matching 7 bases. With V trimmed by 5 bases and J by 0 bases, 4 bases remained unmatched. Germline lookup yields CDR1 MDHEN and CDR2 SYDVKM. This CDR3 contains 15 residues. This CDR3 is CASSPSSGSYNEQFF. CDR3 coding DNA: TGTGCCAGCAGTCCCTCTAGCGGCTCCTACAATGAGCAGTTCTTC.

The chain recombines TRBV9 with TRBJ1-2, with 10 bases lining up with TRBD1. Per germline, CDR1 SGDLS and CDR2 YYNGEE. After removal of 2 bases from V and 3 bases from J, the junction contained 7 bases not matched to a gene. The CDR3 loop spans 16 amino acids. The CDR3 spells CASSVSAGTGDYGYTF. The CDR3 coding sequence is TGTGCCAGCAGCGTTTCGGCCGGGACAGGGGACTATGGCTACACCTTC.